Below, one T cell receptor beta chain is given with its context. Its antigen remains unidentified. No much larger clonotype is one base removed from it; base qualities were not supplied. The CDR3 covers 14 residues, taking in both the cysteine and the phenylalanine. Only the CDR3 region is kept as DNA, spanning 42 bases read in frame from base 1. Trimming removed 0 bases from V and 5 bases from J, leaving 11 bases between the germline ends. From the germline V gene, CDR1 is SGHDT and CDR2 is YYEEEE. To sequence the TCRbeta CDR3 region, genomic DNA was isolated from the sorted cells. The immunoSEQ Assay was used for sequencing of TCRbeta CDR3 regions. The clones in this table, taken by TCRdb from immuneACCESS, are in-frame only. Not every clone is retained; where verified, under half of the shortfall comes from an unresolved V gene, and the cause of the rest is unknown. The sample records about 14,000 clones, around 76% of which are singletons. About two fifths of the sample comes from the top ten.

The sample belongs to a study of OX40 agonist ivuxolimab in advanced cancers. About the investigation overall: Ivuxolimab, which targeted the costimulatory receptor OX40 (CD134), was an agonistic, fully human IgG2 monoclonal antibody. Intravenous ivuxolimab was administered to patients every 2 weeks at six dose levels: 0.01, 0.1, 0.3, 1.5, 3 and 10 mg/kg. Of the roughly 52 patients in dose escalation, 19 had hepatocellular carcinoma, approximately 15 had melanoma, 9 had renal cell carcinoma and 9 had head and neck cancer. In the dose-escalation cohort, roughly four fifths of patients were male, and the mean age was roughly 60 years, with a range of roughly 20 to 80. Patients were allowed to have had prior anti-PD-1, anti-PD-L1 or anti-CTLA-4 therapy, and approximately 39% of the dose-escalation patients had been treated with checkpoint inhibitors. Three dose-escalation patients achieved partial responses, one with hepatocellular carcinoma and two with cutaneous melanoma. The point of sequencing TCRbeta in the periphery was to test whether ivuxolimab changed TCR sequence diversity and drove clonal T-cell expansion. The monotherapy dose-escalation portion (N of about 49 patients) of the phase I ivuxolimab trial is reported in the paper.

The trial excluded patients who had a history of autoimmune disease or were on systemic immunosuppression. Peripheral blood for TCR sequencing was collected from all dose cohorts at baseline, on cycle 4 day 1, and on cycle 7 day 1. Samples came from an open-label, multicenter, first-in-human phase I dose-escalation trial of ivuxolimab. Adults with locally advanced or metastatic head and neck squamous cell, hepatocellular, melanoma or renal cell carcinoma were enrolled in the trial. Before TCR sequencing, CD4+ and CD8+ T cells were separately sorted from peripheral blood. The paper's findings and limits, for the study overall: After ivuxolimab, expanded clones were on average more numerous among CD8+ T cells than among CD4+ T cells. At doses from 0.1 to 3.0 mg/kg, clonal expansion was seen in both CD4+ and CD8+ blood T cells between baseline and week 6. Low levels of normalized T-cell clonal expansion were also seen in some patients who did not respond. In the 0.1-3.0 mg/kg groups, partial responders were among the patients with the lowest normalized peripheral clonal expansion, particularly in CD8+ T cells. Which antigens the clonally expanded peripheral T cells were specific for was not determined.

This sequence was found in an adult with an advanced solid tumor such as melanoma, head and neck, liver or kidney cancer. This material consisted of CD4+ or CD8+ T cells sorted from blood, taken in a trial of the OX40 agonist ivuxolimab. The sequence links TRBV5-6 to TRBJ2-5; the D assignment is uncertain and may be TRBD1 or TRBD2, with 5 bases supporting each. The nucleotide sequence is given as TGTGCCAGCAGCTTGGGGCAGGGCGGGGAGACCCAGTACTTC. Protein translation: CASSLGQGGETQYF. The full variable domain, completed from the reference TRBV5-6 and TRBJ2-5 proteins outside the CDR3, reads DAGVTQSPTHLIKTRGQQVTLRCSPKSGHDTVSWYQQALGQGPQFIFQYYEEEERQRGNFPDRFSGHQFPNYSSELNVNALLLGDSALYLCASSLGQGGETQYFGPGTRLLVL.